This TCR beta chain is from a study of cytomegalovirus exposure and HLA in healthy donors. Study context: From about 180 million T cells, an earlier analysis saw roughly 120 million unique TCR beta sequences. Study outcomes and limitations: The study recorded 150 to 200 TCR beta chains that were cytomegalovirus-associated.

Germline V gives CDR1 SGDLS, CDR2 YYNGEE. The CDR3 is 15 residues long, counting both termini. Primers for the PCR totalled 60 Vbeta and 13 Jbeta. Sequencing was performed with immunoSEQ multiplex PCR; in TCRdb, only in-frame clones are kept and a portion is missing. This table holds 170,000 or so clones, over 75% found once. Although they were nominally healthy when sampled, donors likely had unrecorded immune exposures. This clone turned up a few times. Its antigen remains unidentified. The DNA is left out, because the CDR3 cannot be placed on it with certainty; the CDR3 is given as TCRdb lists it. Sample: PBMCs. V gene TRBV9 combines with J gene TRBJ1-5; the table gives TRBD1 as D, unverified against the DNA. The TCR comes from a man between 60 and 70 years old in good health and CMV-seronegative. This CDR3 reads CASSVATGADQPQNF.